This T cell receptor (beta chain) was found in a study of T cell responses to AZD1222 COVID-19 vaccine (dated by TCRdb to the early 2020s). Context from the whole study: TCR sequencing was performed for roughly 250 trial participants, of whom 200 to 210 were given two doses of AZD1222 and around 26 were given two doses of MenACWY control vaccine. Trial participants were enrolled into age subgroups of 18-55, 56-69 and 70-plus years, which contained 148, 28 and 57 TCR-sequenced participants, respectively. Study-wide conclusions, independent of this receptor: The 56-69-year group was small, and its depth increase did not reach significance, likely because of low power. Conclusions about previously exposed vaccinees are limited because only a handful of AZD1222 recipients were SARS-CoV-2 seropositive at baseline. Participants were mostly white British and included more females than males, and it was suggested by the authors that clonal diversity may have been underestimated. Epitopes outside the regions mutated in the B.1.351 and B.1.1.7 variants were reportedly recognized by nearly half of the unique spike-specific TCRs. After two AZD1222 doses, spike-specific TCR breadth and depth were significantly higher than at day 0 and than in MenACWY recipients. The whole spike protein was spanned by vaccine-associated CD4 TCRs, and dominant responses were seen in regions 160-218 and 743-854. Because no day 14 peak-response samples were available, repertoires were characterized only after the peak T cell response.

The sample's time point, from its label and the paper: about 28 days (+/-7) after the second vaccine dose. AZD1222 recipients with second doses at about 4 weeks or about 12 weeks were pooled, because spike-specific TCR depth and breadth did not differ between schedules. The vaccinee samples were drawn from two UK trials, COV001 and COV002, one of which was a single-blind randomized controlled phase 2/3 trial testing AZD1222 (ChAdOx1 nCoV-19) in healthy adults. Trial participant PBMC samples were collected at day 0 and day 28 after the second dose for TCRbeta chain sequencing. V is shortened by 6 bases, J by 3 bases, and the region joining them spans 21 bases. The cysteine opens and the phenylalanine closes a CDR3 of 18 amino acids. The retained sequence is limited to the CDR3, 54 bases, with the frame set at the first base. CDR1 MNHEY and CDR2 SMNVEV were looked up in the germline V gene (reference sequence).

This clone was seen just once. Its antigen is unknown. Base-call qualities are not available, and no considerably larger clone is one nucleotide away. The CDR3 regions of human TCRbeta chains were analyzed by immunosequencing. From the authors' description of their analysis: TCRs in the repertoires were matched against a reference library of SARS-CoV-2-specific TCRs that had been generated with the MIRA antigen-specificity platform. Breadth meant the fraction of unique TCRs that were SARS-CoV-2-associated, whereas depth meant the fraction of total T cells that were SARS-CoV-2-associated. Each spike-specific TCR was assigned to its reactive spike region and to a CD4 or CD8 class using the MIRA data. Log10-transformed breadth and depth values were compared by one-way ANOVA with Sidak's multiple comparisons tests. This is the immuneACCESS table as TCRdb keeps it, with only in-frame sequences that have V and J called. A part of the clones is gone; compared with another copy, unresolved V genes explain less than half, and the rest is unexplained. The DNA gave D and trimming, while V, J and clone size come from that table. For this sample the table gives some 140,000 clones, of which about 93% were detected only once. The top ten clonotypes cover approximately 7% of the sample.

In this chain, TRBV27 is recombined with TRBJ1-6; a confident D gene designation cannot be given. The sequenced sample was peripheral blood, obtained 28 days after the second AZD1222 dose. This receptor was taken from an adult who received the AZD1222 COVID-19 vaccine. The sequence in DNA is TGTGCCAGCAGGGGGAGTGTCCTTCACGAGGGCTATAATTCACCCCTCCACTTT. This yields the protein CASRGSVLHEGYNSPLHF.